This section outlines one T cell receptor (beta chain) sequence together with its context. What it binds is unknown. The CDR3 extends over 15 amino acids. This specimen comes from a study of T cells expressing NK-cell markers. Findings and limits, study-wide: These clonotypes also led the CD3+CD56-NKG2C+ fraction in several donors.

TCRdb re-called the 5' RACE reads, yielding one record per CDR3 amino acid sequence without DNA. Its table lists roughly 300,000 distinct CDR3 sequences. This clonotype was sampled from a woman aged 18-70 years in good health. The chain recombines TRBV12-3 or TRBV12-4 with TRBJ1-1; TCRdb designates TRBD1, a call that cannot be tested without DNA. The sample was blood T cells: a sorted CD56 or NKG2C T cell subset, CD4+ or CD8+ T cells, or bulk PBMC T cells (not recorded which). The CDR3 here is CASSGEQGLNTEAFF.